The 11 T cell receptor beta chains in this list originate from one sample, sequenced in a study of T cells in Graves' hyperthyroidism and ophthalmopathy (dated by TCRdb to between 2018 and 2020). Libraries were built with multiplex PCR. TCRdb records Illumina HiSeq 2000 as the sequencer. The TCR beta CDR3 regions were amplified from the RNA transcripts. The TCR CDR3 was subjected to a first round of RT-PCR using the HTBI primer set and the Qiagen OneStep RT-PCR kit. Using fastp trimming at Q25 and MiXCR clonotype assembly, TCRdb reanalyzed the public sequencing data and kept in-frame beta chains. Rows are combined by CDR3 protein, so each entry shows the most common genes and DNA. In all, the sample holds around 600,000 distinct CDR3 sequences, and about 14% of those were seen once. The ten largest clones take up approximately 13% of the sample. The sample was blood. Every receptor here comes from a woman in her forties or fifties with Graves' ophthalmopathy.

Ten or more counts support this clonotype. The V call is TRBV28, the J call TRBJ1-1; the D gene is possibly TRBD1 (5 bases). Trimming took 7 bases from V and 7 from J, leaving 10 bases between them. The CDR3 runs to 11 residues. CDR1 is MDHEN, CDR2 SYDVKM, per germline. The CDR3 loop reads CASTRQFEAFF. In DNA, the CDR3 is TGTGCCAGCACCAGACAGTTTGAAGCTTTCTTT.

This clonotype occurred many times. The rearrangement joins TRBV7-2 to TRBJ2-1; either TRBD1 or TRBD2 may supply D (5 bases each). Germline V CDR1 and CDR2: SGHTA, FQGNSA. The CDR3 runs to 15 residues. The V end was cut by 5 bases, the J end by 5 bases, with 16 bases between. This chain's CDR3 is CASSVSGTAHNEQFF. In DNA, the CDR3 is TGTGCCAGCAGCGTCTCCGGGACGGCTCACAATGAGCAGTTCTTC.

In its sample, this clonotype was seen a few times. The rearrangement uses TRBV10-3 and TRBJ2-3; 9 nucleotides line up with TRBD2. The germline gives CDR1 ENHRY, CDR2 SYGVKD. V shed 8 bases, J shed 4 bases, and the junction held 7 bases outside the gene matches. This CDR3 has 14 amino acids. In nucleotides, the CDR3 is TGTGCCATCTCTAATAGCGGGAGCGCAGATACGCAGTATTTT. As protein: CAISNSGSADTQYF.

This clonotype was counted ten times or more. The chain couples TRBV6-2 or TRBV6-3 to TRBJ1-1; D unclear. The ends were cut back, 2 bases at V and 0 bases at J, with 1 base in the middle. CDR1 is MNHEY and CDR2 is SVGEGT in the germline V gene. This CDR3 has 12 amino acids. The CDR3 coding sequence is TGTGCCAGCAGTTACCTGAACACTGAAGCTTTCTTT. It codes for CASSYLNTEAFF.

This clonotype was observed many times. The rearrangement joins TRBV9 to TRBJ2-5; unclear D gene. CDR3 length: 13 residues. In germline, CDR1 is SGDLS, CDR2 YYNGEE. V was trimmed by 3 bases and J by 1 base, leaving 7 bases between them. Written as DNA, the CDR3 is TGTGCCAGCAGCGCCATCCCCCAAGAGACCCAGTACTTC. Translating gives CASSAIPQETQYF.

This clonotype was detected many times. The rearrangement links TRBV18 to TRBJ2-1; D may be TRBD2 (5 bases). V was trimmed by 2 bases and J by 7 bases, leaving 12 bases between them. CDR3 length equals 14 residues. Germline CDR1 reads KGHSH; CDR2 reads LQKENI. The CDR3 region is CASSPIGGRNEQFF. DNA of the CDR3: TGTGCCAGCTCACCAATTGGCGGGCGGAATGAGCAGTTCTTC. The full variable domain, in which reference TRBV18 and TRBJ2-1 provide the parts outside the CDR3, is NAGVMQNPRHLVRRRGQEARLRCSPMKGHSHVYWYRQLPEEGLKFMVYLQKENIIDESGMPKERFSAEFPKEGPSILRIQQVVRGDSAAYFCASSPIGGRNEQFFGPGTRLTVL.

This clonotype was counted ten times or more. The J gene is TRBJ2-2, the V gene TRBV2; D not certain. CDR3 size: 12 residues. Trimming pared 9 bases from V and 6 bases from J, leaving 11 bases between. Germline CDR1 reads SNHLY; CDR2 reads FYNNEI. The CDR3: CARARPPGELFF. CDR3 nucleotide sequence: TGTGCCAGGGCTAGGCCCCCCGGGGAGCTGTTTTTT.

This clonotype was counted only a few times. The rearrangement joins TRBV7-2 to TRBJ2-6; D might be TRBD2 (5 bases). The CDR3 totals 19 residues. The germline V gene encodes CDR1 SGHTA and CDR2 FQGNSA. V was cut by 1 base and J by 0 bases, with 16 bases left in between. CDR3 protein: CASSLDGGFGLSGANVLTF. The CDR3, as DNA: TGTGCCAGCAGCTTAGATGGAGGTTTTGGGCTCTCTGGGGCCAACGTCCTGACTTTC.

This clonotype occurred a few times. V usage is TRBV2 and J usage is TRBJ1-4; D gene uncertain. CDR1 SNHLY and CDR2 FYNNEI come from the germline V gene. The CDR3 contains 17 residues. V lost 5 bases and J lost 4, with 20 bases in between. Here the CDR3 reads CASSPSPLGHGNEKLFF. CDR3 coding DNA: TGTGCCAGCAGTCCCTCTCCCCTCGGGCATGGTAATGAAAAACTGTTTTTT.

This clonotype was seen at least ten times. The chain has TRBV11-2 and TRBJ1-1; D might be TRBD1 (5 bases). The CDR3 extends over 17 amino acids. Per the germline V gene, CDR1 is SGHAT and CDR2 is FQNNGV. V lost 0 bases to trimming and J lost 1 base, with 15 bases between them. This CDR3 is CASSLDRFGGGNTEAFF. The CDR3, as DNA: TGTGCCAGCAGCTTAGATCGCTTTGGGGGTGGGAACACTGAAGCTTTCTTT.

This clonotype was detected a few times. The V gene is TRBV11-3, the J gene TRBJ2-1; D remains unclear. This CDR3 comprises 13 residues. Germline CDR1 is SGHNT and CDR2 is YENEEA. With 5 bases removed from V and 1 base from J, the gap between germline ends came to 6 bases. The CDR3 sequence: CASSDISYNEQFF. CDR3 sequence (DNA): TGTGCCAGCAGCGACATATCCTACAATGAGCAGTTCTTC.